A selection of T cell receptor beta chains follows, all from one sample in a study of shared clonotypes between healthy human individuals. TCRdb's table, derived via immunoSEQ multiplex PCR, lists solely in-frame clones and lacks some. Of millions of clones listed, 90% to 95% were seen once; the top ten hold roughly 0.14%. Specimen: naive CD4+ T cells sorted from blood. The source of these receptors is a man younger than 30 in good health. CDR3s include the opening cysteine and the closing phenylalanine or tryptophan. The D gene is left open where the match is weak. For some rows the clone size is stated as once, few or many, or as a class when expanded; others skip it.

size	V	D	J	DNA	CDR3
.	TRBV5-1	TRBD1	TRBJ2-7	TGCGCCAGCAGCAGAACAACCGGGACAGAGCTTTACGAGCAGTACTTC	CASSRTTGTELYEQYF
.	TRBV5-6	TRBD1	TRBJ1-2	TGTGCCAGCAGCCGGGACAGGGCCCATGGCTACACCTTC	CASSRDRAHGYTF
.	TRBV11-2	TRBD2	TRBJ2-1	TGTGCCAGCAGCTTATGGACTAGCGGGAGAGATGAGCAGTTCTTC	CASSLWTSGRDEQFF
once	TRBV5-4	TRBD1	TRBJ2-1	TGTGCTACAGGGGGCGCTTTCTATGAGCAGTTCTTC	CATGGAFYEQFF
.	TRBV18	TRBD2	TRBJ2-5	TGTGCCAGCTCCCCTGGTATAGCGGGACGGGAGACCCAGTACTTC	CASSPGIAGRETQYF
.	TRBV14	TRBD1	TRBJ2-7	TGTGCCAGCAGCCGGCGACAGGGGTCCTACGAGCAGTACTTC	CASSRRQGSYEQYF
few	TRBV30	TRBD1	TRBJ1-1	TGTGCTTGGAGGCGGACAGGCCCCAGTTTGAACACTGAAGCTTTCTTT	CAWRRTGPSLNTEAFF
.	TRBV18	TRBD1	TRBJ2-2	TGTGCCAGCTCAGCAGGACGGGCACAGGGGCTTAACACCGGGGAGCTGTTTTTT	CASSAGRAQGLNTGELFF
.	TRBV6-6	TRBD1	TRBJ1-1	TGTGCCACCCGACAGGGTAGTTTGAACACTGAAGCTTTCTTT	CATRQGSLNTEAFF
.	TRBV30	.	TRBJ1-4	TGTGCCTGGAGTGACAGCGGCTTATGGGAAAAACTGTTTTTT	CAWSDSGLWEKLFF
.	TRBV5-4	TRBD1	TRBJ2-7	TGTGCCAGCAGCCTCAGACGGACAGGGTCTTCCTACGAGCAGTACTTC	CASSLRRTGSSYEQYF
few	TRBV10-3	.	TRBJ1-5	TGTGCCATCAGACCACAGGGTGATCAGCCCCAGCATTTT	CAIRPQGDQPQHF
.	TRBV30	TRBD2	TRBJ2-1	TGTGCCTGGAGTGGCGGGACTGCTAGCGGAAATGAGCAGTTCTTC	CAWSGGTASGNEQFF
.	TRBV5-1	.	TRBJ1-4	TGCGCCAGCAGCTTGGGACAGATAGTGGGGGAAAAACTGTTTTTT	CASSLGQIVGEKLFF
once	TRBV2	TRBD1	TRBJ2-7	TGTGCCAGCACAGGACAGGCCTACGAGCAGTACTTC	CASTGQAYEQYF
once	TRBV6-4	.	TRBJ2-2	TGTGCCAGCAGTCGACCCGGGGAGCTGTTTTTT	CASSRPGELFF
once	TRBV10-3	TRBD2	TRBJ2-1	TGTGCTACACTAGCGGGACTTTACAATGAGCAGTTCTTC	CATLAGLYNEQFF
.	TRBV7-9	.	TRBJ2-3	TGTGCCAGCAGCTTATACGGGGACCGCACAGATACGCAGTATTTT	CASSLYGDRTDTQYF
.	TRBV27	.	TRBJ1-4	TGTGCCAGCAGAGGTCCAAACCTAGGGGAAAAACTGTTTTTT	CASRGPNLGEKLFF
.	TRBV7-9	.	TRBJ1-6	TGTGCCAGCAGCTCAGCGGGTGAGAGCTCCTATAATTCACCCCTCCACTTT	CASSSAGESSYNSPLHF
.	TRBV14	TRBD1	TRBJ1-1	TGTGCCAGCAGCCAAGATACAGGGGGGATCACTGAAGCTTTCTTT	CASSQDTGGITEAFF
.	TRBV30	.	TRBJ2-2	TGTGCCTGGAGTAGGGACACCGGGGAGCTGTTTTTT	CAWSRDTGELFF
.	TRBV6-6	TRBD1	TRBJ1-2	TGTGCCAGCAAGACACAGGGGGCCGGGGACTATGGCTACACCTTC	CASKTQGAGDYGYTF
.	TRBV7-2	.	TRBJ2-7	TGTACCAGCAGCCCCGACATCTACGAGCAGTACTTC	CTSSPDIYEQYF
.	TRBV7-8	.	TRBJ2-4	TGTGCCAGCAGCCCTCTAGGCGGTCAGGAAGCCAAAAACATTCAGTACTTC	CASSPLGGQEAKNIQYF
.	TRBV4-3	.	TRBJ2-5	TGCGCCAGCAGCCAAGATGGGCTAGGGCAAGAGACCCAGTACTTC	CASSQDGLGQETQYF
.	TRBV7-9	TRBD2	TRBJ2-2	TGTGCCAGCAGCTTTGGACTAGCGGGGGATACCGGGGAGCTGTTTTTT	CASSFGLAGDTGELFF
.	TRBV28	.	TRBJ1-5	TGTGCCAGCGGATCGGACAACACCAACAACCAGCCCCAGCATTTT	CASGSDNTNNQPQHF
.	TRBV6-5	TRBD1	TRBJ2-7	TGTGCCAGCAGCCCGAACAGGGGGCCCCCCTACGAGCAGTACTTC	CASSPNRGPPYEQYF
.	TRBV5-6	TRBD1	TRBJ2-5	TGTGCCAGCAGTCTACCCGGGACAGGGTACCAAGAGACCCAGTACTTC	CASSLPGTGYQETQYF
.	TRBV5-5	.	TRBJ2-6	TGTGCCAGCAGCTTAGGTTCGGGGGCCAACGTCCTGACTTTC	CASSLGSGANVLTF
once	TRBV9	.	TRBJ2-3	TGTGCCAGCAGCGTAGGGGGGGGCCCAGATACGCAGTATTTT	CASSVGGGPDTQYF